The T cell receptor beta chain under discussion was sequenced for a study of brain T cells in children with intractable seizures (dated by TCRdb to the early 2020s). About the investigation overall: As a first screen for immune gene transcripts, resected brain tissue from just under 55 pediatric epilepsy surgery cases was run on a NanoString immunology panel. Among the roughly 12 selected surgery cases, pre-surgery blood was additionally sequenced for eight, leaving four cases with brain tissue only.

Between the V and J ends, shortened by 6 bases and 12 bases respectively, the junction contains 15 bases. Reading from cysteine to phenylalanine, the CDR3 counts 11 amino acids. The sequence is cut down to CDR3 DNA, 33 bases in frame from base 1. CDR1 and CDR2, looked up from the germline V gene, are SNHLY and FYNNEI. Explained via the paper, the time point label denotes: resected brain tissue, or blood drawn just prior to surgery. The surgery cases that showed the highest brain T cell transcript signatures were chosen for TCR beta chain sequencing of brain tissue, and of blood when it was available. Patients had been treated with at least one anti-epileptic drug before surgery. TCR-sequenced patients were children with drug-resistant epilepsy due to tuberous sclerosis complex, focal cortical dysplasia, Rasmussen encephalitis or hemimegalencephaly. The Monarch genomic DNA purification kit was used to extract bulk genomic DNA from unsorted brain tissue and from whole blood.

Comment on this clone: The specificity of this receptor is unknown. Base qualities are not recorded, but no much larger clone differs from it by a single base.

Summary of the overall study and its limitations: Because pre- and post-surgery blood were sequenced to different depths, clones absent from the pre-surgery sample may reflect undersampling. The patients' HCMV serostatus was not known, and viral specificity was inferred solely from CDR3 sequence similarity.

The immunoSEQ assay was applied to genomic DNA to generate the TCR beta chain sequences. As for the authors' bioinformatics: CDR3 sequences that did not begin with the conserved framework cysteine at position 104 were removed manually. Clonality was calculated as one minus the normalized Shannon's Diversity Index, with values ranging from 0 (maximal diversity) to 1 (oligoclonal). Chi-squared comparison-of-proportions tests were used to check whether the frequency of the same CDR3 differed between samples, for example brain versus blood. Public clonotypes were found through immuneACCESS searches, while the VDJdb browser was used to judge similarity to known antiviral clonotypes. TCRdb limited this immuneACCESS table to in-frame rearrangements with V and J called. A share of clones is missing; checked studies link under half to unresolved V genes, and the rest is unexplained. V, J and clone size were drawn from that table, and D and trimming were deduced from the DNA. The sample data list tens of thousands of clones, and 85% to 95% of these were observed just once. Together, the top ten hold 1.5% to 1.7% of the sample.

Sample: peripheral blood, taken at surgery. The TCR sequence derives from a boy under three years old with tuberous sclerosis and intractable seizures. This chain is built from TRBV2 and TRBJ2-7; the D gene is perhaps TRBD2, on 5 matching bases. CDR3 loop: CASRATRGGYF. The bases are TGTGCCAGCAGAGCGACGAGAGGAGGGTACTTC.